This TCR beta chain originates from a study of blood T cell repertoires in COVID-19. Germline V gene sequence: CDR1 SEHNR, CDR2 FQNEAQ (reference sequence). V gave up 5 bases and J gave up 2 bases; unmatched junction bases: 5. The CDR3 sequence is 14 residues long. Clones were sequenced by immunoSEQ multiplex PCR, and TCRdb holds only the in-frame ones, with some missing. There are under 150,000 clones in the sample; 80% to 85% occur only once, and under 5% lies in the top ten. This sequence joins TRBV7-9 and TRBJ2-7; 8 bases align to TRBD2. The sequenced material came from peripheral blood. The sequence came from a woman aged 55-69 years with acute or convalescent COVID-19. The CDR3 reads CASSPVGLAYEQYF. The DNA of the CDR3 is TGTGCCAGCAGCCCAGTGGGACTAGCCTACGAGCAGTACTTC. Complete variable domain (other parts from reference TRBV7-9 and TRBJ2-7): DTGVSQNPRHKITKRGQNVTFRCDPISEHNRLYWYRQTLGQGPEFLTYFQNEAQLEKSRLLSDRFSAERPKGSFSTLEIQRTEQGDSAMYLCASSPVGLAYEQYFGPGTRLTVT.